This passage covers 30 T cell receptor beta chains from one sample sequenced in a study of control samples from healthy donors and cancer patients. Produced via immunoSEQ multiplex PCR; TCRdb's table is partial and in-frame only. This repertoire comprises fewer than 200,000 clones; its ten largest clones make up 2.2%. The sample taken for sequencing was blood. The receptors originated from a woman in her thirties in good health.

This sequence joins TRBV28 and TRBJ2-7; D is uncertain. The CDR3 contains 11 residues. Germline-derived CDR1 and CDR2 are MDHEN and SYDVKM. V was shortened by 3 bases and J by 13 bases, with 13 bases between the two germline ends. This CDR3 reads CASSFPGPIYF. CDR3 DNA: TGTGCCAGCAGTTTTCCCGGACCTATTTACTTC.

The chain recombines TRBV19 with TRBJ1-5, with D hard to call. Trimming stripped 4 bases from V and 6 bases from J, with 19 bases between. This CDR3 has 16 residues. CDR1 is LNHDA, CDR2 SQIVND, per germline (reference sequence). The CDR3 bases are TGTGCCAGTAGTAAATGGGGTGAGGGATCGGGTCAGCCCCAGCATTTT. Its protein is CASSKWGEGSGQPQHF.

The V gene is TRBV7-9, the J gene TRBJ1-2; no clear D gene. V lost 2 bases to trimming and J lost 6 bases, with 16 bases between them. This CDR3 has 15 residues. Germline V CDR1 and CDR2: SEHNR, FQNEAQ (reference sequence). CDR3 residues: CASSLRVIGTNGYTF. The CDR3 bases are TGTGCCAGCAGCTTAAGGGTTATAGGCACAAATGGCTACACCTTC.

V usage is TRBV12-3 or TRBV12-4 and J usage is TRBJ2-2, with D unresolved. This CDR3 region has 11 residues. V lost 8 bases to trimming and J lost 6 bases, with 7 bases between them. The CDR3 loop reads CASELAGELFF. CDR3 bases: TGTGCCAGCGAACTTGCCGGGGAGCTGTTTTTT.

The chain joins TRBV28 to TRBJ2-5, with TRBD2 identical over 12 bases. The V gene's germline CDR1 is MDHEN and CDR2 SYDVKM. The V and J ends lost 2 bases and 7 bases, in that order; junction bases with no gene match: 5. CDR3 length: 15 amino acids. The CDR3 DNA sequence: TGTGCCAGCAGTTTACCTCTAGCGGGGGGGGTGACCCAGTACTTC. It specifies CASSLPLAGGVTQYF.

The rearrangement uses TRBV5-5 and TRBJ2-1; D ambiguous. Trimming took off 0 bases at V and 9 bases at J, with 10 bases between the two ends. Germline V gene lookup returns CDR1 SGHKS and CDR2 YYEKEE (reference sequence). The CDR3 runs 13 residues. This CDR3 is CASSLVVYSEQFF. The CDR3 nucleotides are TGTGCCAGCAGCTTGGTCGTGTACTCTGAGCAGTTCTTC.

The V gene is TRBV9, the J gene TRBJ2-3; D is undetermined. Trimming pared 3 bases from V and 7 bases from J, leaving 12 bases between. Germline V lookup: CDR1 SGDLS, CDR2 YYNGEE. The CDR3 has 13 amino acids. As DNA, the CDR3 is TGTGCCAGCAGCGCTTCTGCCGAAAATACGCAGTATTTT. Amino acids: CASSASAENTQYF. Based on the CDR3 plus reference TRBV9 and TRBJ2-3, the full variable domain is DSGVTQTPKHLITATGQRVTLRCSPRSGDLSVYWYQQSLDQGLQFLIQYYNGEERAKGNILERFSAQQFPDLHSELNLSSLELGDSALYFCASSASAENTQYFGPGTRLTVL.

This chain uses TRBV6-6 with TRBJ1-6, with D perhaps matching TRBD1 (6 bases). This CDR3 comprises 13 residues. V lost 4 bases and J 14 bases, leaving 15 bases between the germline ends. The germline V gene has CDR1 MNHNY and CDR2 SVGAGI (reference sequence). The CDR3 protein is CASSSRGGLALHF. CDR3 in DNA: TGTGCCAGCAGTTCCCGGGGGGGGCTAGCCCTCCACTTT.

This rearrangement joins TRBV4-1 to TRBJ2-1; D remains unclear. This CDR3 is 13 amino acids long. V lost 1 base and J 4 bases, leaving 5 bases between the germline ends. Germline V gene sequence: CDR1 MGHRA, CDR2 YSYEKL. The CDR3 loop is CASSQVTYNEQFF. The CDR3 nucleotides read TGCGCCAGCAGCCAAGTAACTTACAATGAGCAGTTCTTC.

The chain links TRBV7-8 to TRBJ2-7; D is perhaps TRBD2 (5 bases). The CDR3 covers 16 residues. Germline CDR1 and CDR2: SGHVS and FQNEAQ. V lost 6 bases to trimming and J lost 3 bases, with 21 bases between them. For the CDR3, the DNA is TGTGCCAGCAGGACCCTTGGAGGTATTTCTTTCTACGAGCAGTACTTC. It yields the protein CASRTLGGISFYEQYF.

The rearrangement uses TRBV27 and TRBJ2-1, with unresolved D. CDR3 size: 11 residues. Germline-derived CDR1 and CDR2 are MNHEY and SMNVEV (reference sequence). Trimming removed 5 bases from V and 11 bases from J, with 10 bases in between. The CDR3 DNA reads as TGTGCCAGCAGTGCAGGATTGCAGCAGTTCTTC. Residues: CASSAGLQQFF.

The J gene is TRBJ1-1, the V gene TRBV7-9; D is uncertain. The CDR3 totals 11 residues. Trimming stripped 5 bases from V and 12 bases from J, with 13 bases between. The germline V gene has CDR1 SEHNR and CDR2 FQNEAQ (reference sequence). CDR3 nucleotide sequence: TGTGCCAGCAGCCCCTCTGATTTGCCTTTCTTT. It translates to CASSPSDLPFF.

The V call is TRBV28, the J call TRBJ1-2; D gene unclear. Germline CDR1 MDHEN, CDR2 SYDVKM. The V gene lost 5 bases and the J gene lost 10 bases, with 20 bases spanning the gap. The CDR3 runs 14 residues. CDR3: CASSAPPKTIVYTF. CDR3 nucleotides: TGTGCCAGCAGTGCTCCTCCGAAAACGATCGTCTACACCTTC.

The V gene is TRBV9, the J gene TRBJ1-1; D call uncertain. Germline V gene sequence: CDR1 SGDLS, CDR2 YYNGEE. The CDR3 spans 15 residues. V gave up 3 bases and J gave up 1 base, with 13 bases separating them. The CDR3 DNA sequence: TGTGCCAGCAGCGGTCCGGTTCCTGGGAACACTGAAGCTTTCTTT. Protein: CASSGPVPGNTEAFF. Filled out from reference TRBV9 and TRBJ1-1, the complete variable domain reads DSGVTQTPKHLITATGQRVTLRCSPRSGDLSVYWYQQSLDQGLQFLIQYYNGEERAKGNILERFSAQQFPDLHSELNLSSLELGDSALYFCASSGPVPGNTEAFFGQGTRLTVV.

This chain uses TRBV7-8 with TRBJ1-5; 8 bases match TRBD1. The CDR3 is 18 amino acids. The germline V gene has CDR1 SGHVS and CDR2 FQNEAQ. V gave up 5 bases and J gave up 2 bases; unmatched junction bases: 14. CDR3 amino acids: CASSATRTGRLGNQPQHF. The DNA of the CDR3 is TGTGCCAGCAGCGCAACTAGGACAGGGCGGTTGGGCAATCAGCCCCAGCATTTT.

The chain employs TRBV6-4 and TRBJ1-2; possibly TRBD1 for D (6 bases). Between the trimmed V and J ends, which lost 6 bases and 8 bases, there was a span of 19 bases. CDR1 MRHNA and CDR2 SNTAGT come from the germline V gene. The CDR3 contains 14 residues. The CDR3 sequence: CASRTTGSGSGYTF. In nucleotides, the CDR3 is TGTGCCAGCAGAACTACAGGGAGCGGTTCGGGCTACACCTTC.

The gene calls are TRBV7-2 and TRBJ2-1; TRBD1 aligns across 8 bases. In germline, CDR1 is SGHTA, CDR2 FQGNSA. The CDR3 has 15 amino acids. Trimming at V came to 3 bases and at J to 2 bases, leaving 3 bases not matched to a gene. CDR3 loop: CASSFRQGTYNEQFF. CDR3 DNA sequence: TGTGCCAGCAGCTTTAGACAGGGGACCTACAATGAGCAGTTCTTC. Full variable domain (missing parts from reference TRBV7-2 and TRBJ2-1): GAGVSQSPSNKVTEKGKDVELRCDPISGHTALYWYRQSLGQGLEFLIYFQGNSAPDKSGLPSDRFSAERTGGSVSTLTIQRTQQEDSAVYLCASSFRQGTYNEQFFGPGTRLTVL.

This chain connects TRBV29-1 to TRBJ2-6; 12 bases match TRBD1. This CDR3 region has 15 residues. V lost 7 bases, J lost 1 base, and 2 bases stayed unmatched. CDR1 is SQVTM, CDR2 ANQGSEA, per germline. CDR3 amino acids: CSAGQGASGANVLTF. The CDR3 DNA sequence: TGCAGCGCGGGACAGGGGGCTTCTGGGGCCAACGTCCTGACTTTC.

The CDR3 region has the DNA TGCGCCAGCAGCCGAGACTCGACCGTGTACGAGCAGTACTTC. Protein product: CASSRDSTVYEQYF. The chain couples TRBV5-1 to TRBJ2-7; D is unclear. The CDR3 sequence is 14 residues long. Germline loops: CDR1 SGHRS, CDR2 YFSETQ. V gave up 4 bases and J gave up 4 bases, with 15 bases separating them.

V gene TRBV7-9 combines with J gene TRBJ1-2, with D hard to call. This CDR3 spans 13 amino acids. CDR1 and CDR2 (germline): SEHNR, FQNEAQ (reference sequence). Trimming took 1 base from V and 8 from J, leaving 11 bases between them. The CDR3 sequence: CASSLEQAQGYTF. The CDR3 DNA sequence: TGTGCCAGCAGCTTAGAGCAGGCTCAAGGCTACACCTTC.

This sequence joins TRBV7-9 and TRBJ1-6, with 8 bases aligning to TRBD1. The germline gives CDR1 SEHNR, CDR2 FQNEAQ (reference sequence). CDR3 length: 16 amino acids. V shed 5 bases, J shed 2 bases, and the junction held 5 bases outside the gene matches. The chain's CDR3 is CASSPPGGTYNSPLHF. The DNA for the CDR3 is TGTGCCAGCAGCCCCCCAGGGGGCACCTATAATTCACCCCTCCACTTT.

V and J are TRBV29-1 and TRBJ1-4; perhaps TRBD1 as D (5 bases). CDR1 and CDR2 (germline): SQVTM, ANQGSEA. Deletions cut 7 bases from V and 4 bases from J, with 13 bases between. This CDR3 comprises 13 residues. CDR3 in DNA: TGCAGCGCCGGGGGAATTGGTAATGAAAAACTGTTTTTT. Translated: CSAGGIGNEKLFF.

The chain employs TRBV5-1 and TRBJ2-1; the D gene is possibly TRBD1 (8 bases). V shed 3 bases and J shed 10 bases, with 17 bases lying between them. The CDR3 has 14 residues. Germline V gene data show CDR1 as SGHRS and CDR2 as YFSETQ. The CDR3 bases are TGCGCCAGCAGCTCTGGGACAGGACTAGGGGAGCAGTTCTTC. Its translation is CASSSGTGLGEQFF.

This CDR3 reads CATSRALQGGNTEAFF. CDR3 DNA sequence: TGTGCCACCAGCAGAGCCCTTCAGGGGGGGAACACTGAAGCTTTCTTT. V and J are TRBV15 and TRBJ1-1, with TRBD1 identical over 7 bases. The junction had 6 bases not matched to a gene; V was cut back by 1 base and J by 1 base. CDR1 LNHNV and CDR2 YYDKDF come from the germline V gene (reference sequence). The CDR3 length is 16 residues.

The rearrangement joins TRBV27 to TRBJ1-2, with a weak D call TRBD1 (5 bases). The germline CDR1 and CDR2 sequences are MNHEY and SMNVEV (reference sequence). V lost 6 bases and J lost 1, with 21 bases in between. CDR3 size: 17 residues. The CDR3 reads CASSTPPFGGVNYGYTF. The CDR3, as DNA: TGTGCCAGCAGCACTCCGCCATTCGGGGGAGTTAACTATGGCTACACCTTC.

CDR3 sequence reads: CASSQGAGAPQETQYF. The CDR3 DNA reads as TGTGCCAGCAGCCAAGGAGCGGGGGCGCCCCAAGAGACCCAGTACTTC. The chain combines TRBV3-1 (or the pseudogene TRBV3-2) with TRBJ2-5; 8 bases are a match to TRBD2. Germline assignment: CDR1 LGHDT and CDR2 YNNKEL (reference sequence). Trimming removed 1 base from V and 1 base from J; junction bases left unmatched: 5. The length of the CDR3 is 16 residues.

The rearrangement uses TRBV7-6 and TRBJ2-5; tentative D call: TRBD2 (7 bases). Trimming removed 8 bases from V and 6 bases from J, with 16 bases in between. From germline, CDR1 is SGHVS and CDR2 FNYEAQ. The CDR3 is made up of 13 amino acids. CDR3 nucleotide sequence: TGTGCCAGCGAGGGGGGGGGCCGAAAGACCCAGTACTTC. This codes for CASEGGGRKTQYF.

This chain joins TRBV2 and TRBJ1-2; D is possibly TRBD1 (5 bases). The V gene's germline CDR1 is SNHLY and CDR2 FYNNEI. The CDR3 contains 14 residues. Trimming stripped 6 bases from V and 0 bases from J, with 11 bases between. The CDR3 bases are TGTGCCAGCAGCCCACAGGTTTCTAACTATGGCTACACCTTC. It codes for CASSPQVSNYGYTF.

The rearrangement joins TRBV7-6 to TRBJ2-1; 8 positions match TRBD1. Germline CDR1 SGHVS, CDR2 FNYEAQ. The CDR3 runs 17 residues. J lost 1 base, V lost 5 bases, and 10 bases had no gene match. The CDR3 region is CASSTGQGVFSYNEQFF. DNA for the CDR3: TGTGCCAGCAGCACCGGACAGGGAGTTTTTTCCTACAATGAGCAGTTCTTC.

Here the CDR3 DNA reads TGTGCCAGCAGCCCCCCAGGCGGAGGGTATGAGCAGTTCTTC. It translates to CASSPPGGGYEQFF. V and J are TRBV3-1 (or the pseudogene TRBV3-2) and TRBJ2-1; the D gene is possibly TRBD2 (6 bases). The germline V gene has CDR1 LGHDT and CDR2 YNNKEL (reference sequence). The CDR3 sequence is 14 residues long. Trimming removed 4 bases at V and 8 bases at J, with 15 bases between.